Listed below are T cell receptor beta chains from one sample, sequenced in a study of T cell responses to AZD1222 COVID-19 vaccine. Sequenced by immunoSEQ multiplex PCR; TCRdb stores in-frame clones only, minus some. The table lists about 140,000 clones, approximately 90% of them singletons. The material sequenced was peripheral blood, taken on day 0 of AZD1222 vaccination. Source of these receptors: an adult in good health. The CDR3 runs from the conserved cysteine through the conserved F or W. D genes are given only for firm matches. Only some rows state a clone size, as once, few, many or a class for expanded clones.

cdr3_length	v_call	d_call	j_call	clone_size	cdr3_aa	cdr3_nt
13	TRBV29-1	TRBD1	TRBJ1-5	NA	CSVAPGGDQPQHF	TGCAGCGTTGCACCAGGGGGCGATCAGCCCCAGCATTTT
15	TRBV5-1	TRBD1	TRBJ1-1	NA	CASSYWDSLNTEAFF	TGCGCCAGCAGCTATTGGGACAGCCTGAACACTGAAGCTTTCTTT
17	TRBV27	TRBD1	TRBJ1-5	once	CASTLLGQGVGSQPQHF	TGTGCCAGCACCCTGCTCGGACAGGGTGTCGGAAGTCAGCCCCAGCATTTT
16	TRBV6-1	TRBD1	TRBJ1-2	NA	CASSEAWTGRGDGYTF	TGTGCCAGCAGTGAAGCTTGGACAGGGAGGGGAGATGGCTACACCTTC
14	TRBV6-2/TRBV6-3	NA	TRBJ2-5	NA	CASSPARGGETQYF	TGTGCCAGCAGCCCCGCGCGAGGGGGAGAGACCCAGTACTTC
16	TRBV19	NA	TRBJ1-5	NA	CASSSLGFSGNQPQHF	TGTGCCAGTAGTTCCTTGGGGTTTAGCGGCAATCAGCCCCAGCATTTT
14	TRBV5-3	TRBD1	TRBJ1-4	NA	CARSSGTVNEKLFF	TGTGCCAGAAGCTCCGGGACAGTTAATGAAAAACTGTTTTTT
16	TRBV7-2	TRBD1	TRBJ1-5	NA	CASSLNDRERRQPQHF	TGTGCCAGCAGCTTAAACGACAGGGAGCGTCGTCAGCCCCAGCATTTT
13	TRBV6-2/TRBV6-3	NA	TRBJ2-7	few	CASSYSGTYEQYF	TGTGCCAGCAGTTATAGCGGTACCTACGAGCAGTACTTC
15	TRBV10-3	NA	TRBJ2-4	NA	CAISEVLLLKNIQYF	TGTGCCATCAGTGAAGTCCTCTTGCTCAAAAACATTCAGTACTTC
15	TRBV27	TRBD1	TRBJ1-2	NA	CASSISGGADYGYTF	TGTGCCAGCTCGATATCAGGGGGAGCCGACTATGGCTACACCTTC
15	TRBV13	TRBD1	TRBJ1-3	NA	CASSPGQGAGNTIYF	TGTGCCAGCAGCCCCGGACAGGGAGCTGGAAACACCATATATTTT
13	TRBV4-3	NA	TRBJ1-1	NA	CASSQAPVEPAFF	TGCGCCAGCAGCCAGGCCCCAGTGGAGCCGGCTTTCTTT
15	TRBV5-4	TRBD1	TRBJ1-2	NA	CASSLTGQEGYGYTF	TGTGCCAGCAGCTTGACAGGACAGGAGGGATATGGCTACACCTTC
16	TRBV5-1	TRBD1	TRBJ1-1	NA	CASSFRTGALNTEAFF	TGCGCCAGCAGCTTTCGGACAGGGGCCCTGAACACTGAAGCTTTCTTT
15	TRBV9	TRBD1	TRBJ1-6	NA	CASSVSGTDNSPLHF	TGTGCCAGCAGCGTTTCCGGGACAGATAATTCACCCCTCCACTTT
18	TRBV6-4	TRBD2	TRBJ2-1	NA	CASSDWVSGSFIGDEQFF	TGTGCCAGCAGTGACTGGGTTAGCGGGAGCTTTATTGGCGATGAGCAGTTCTTC
13	TRBV5-5	NA	TRBJ2-7	NA	CASSDTRGYEQYF	TGTGCCAGCAGCGATACCAGGGGCTACGAGCAGTACTTC
17	TRBV19	NA	TRBJ1-5	NA	CASSGSQGLRNNQPQHF	TGTGCCAGTAGTGGGTCACAGGGACTGAGAAACAATCAGCCCCAGCATTTT
15	TRBV5-1	NA	TRBJ1-4	NA	CASSLTPATNEKLFF	TGCGCCAGCAGCCTGACCCCAGCAACTAATGAAAAACTGTTTTTT
14	TRBV19	NA	TRBJ1-5	NA	CASSLGPSNQPQHF	TGTGCCAGTAGCCTAGGGCCTAGCAATCAGCCCCAGCATTTT
16	TRBV2	NA	TRBJ2-7	NA	CASSESSGGRSYEQYF	TGTGCCAGCAGCGAGAGTAGCGGTGGGCGGTCCTACGAGCAGTACTTC
21	TRBV28	TRBD1	TRBJ1-5	NA	CASSSLRDREYTGFGNQPQHF	TGTGCCAGCAGTTCACTCCGGGACAGGGAATATACCGGGTTTGGCAATCAGCCCCAGCATTTT
17	TRBV5-8	TRBD1	TRBJ1-2	once	CASSPAIEHGTGGKDTF	TGTGCCAGCAGCCCCGCTATCGAACACGGGACAGGGGGCAAGGACACCTTC
15	TRBV5-1	NA	TRBJ2-3	NA	CASSFGGRGTDTQYF	TGCGCCAGCAGCTTTGGGGGAAGGGGCACAGATACGCAGTATTTT
13	TRBV6-4	TRBD1	TRBJ1-5	NA	CASSDTPGGPQHF	TGTGCCAGCAGTGACACCCCAGGGGGGCCCCAGCATTTT
19	TRBV11-3	TRBD2	TRBJ2-5	NA	CASSDSPGLAGGPAETQYF	TGTGCCAGCAGCGATAGTCCGGGACTAGCGGGAGGACCTGCGGAGACCCAGTACTTC
14	TRBV3-1/TRBV3-2	NA	TRBJ1-2	NA	CASSQASQVYGYTF	TGTGCCAGCAGCCAAGCGTCACAGGTCTATGGCTACACCTTC
12	TRBV12-5	NA	TRBJ1-2	NA	CASGFDGYGYTF	TGTGCTAGTGGTTTCGATGGCTATGGCTACACCTTC
14	TRBV7-7	NA	TRBJ1-1	NA	CASSLRTENTEAFF	TGTGCCAGCAGCTTAAGGACCGAGAACACTGAAGCTTTCTTT
11	TRBV9	NA	TRBJ1-2	NA	CASSQNRGYTF	TGTGCCAGCAGCCAGAACCGTGGCTACACCTTC
13	TRBV18	NA	TRBJ1-5	NA	CASSRDSLEPQHF	TGTGCCAGCTCACGGGACTCCCTGGAGCCCCAGCATTTT
13	TRBV27	NA	TRBJ1-2	NA	CASREKRVDGYTF	TGTGCCAGCAGGGAGAAAAGGGTTGATGGCTACACCTTC
15	TRBV5-1	NA	TRBJ2-1	NA	CASSPKGGTLNEQFF	TGCGCCAGCAGCCCAAAGGGAGGGACACTCAATGAGCAGTTCTTC
14	TRBV25-1	NA	TRBJ1-1	NA	CASRGQEGWTEAFF	TGTGCCAGCAGAGGCCAAGAGGGCTGGACTGAAGCTTTCTTT
14	TRBV2	NA	TRBJ1-5	NA	CASSEDRVNQPQHF	TGTGCCAGCAGTGAAGACAGGGTGAATCAGCCCCAGCATTTT
15	TRBV6-5	NA	TRBJ1-5	NA	CASSSDGLSNQPQHF	TGTGCCAGCAGTTCTGACGGGTTGAGCAATCAGCCCCAGCATTTT
13	TRBV5-1	NA	TRBJ2-1	NA	CASSLVVGHEQFF	TGCGCCAGCAGCTTGGTGGTCGGGCATGAGCAGTTCTTC
16	TRBV11-3	TRBD1	TRBJ2-1	NA	CASSLAAGGGYNEQFF	TGTGCCAGCAGCTTAGCGGCAGGGGGCGGCTACAATGAGCAGTTCTTC
16	TRBV5-4	NA	TRBJ1-1	few	CASSLAQGWGNTEAFF	TGTGCCAGCAGCTTGGCGCAGGGGTGGGGGAACACTGAAGCTTTCTTT
17	TRBV28	TRBD1	TRBJ1-4	once	CASSLGAFGQGSEKLFF	TGTGCCAGCAGTTTAGGTGCATTCGGACAGGGGAGTGAAAAACTGTTTTTT
18	TRBV11-3	NA	TRBJ2-1	NA	CASSPTVVSVSSYNEQFF	TGTGCCAGCAGCCCTACGGTCGTGTCCGTAAGCTCCTACAATGAGCAGTTCTTC
16	TRBV7-9	TRBD1	TRBJ1-5	once	CASSSGQGIWNQPQHF	TGTGCCAGCAGCTCTGGACAGGGGATTTGGAATCAGCCCCAGCATTTT
16	TRBV18	TRBD1	TRBJ1-2	NA	CASSPADRGQRFGYTF	TGTGCCAGCTCACCAGCGGACAGGGGGCAACGGTTTGGCTACACCTTC
16	TRBV7-6	NA	TRBJ1-1	NA	CASSLRAGLPNTEAFF	TGTGCCAGCAGCTTACGTGCTGGACTACCGAACACTGAAGCTTTCTTT
16	TRBV25-1	NA	TRBJ1-2	NA	CASSDGDPYRPRGYTF	TGTGCCAGCAGTGATGGAGACCCTTACAGGCCGAGGGGCTACACCTTC
16	TRBV24-1	TRBD1	TRBJ1-1	NA	CATSDASGGRNTEAFF	TGTGCCACCAGTGATGCTTCAGGGGGCCGGAACACTGAAGCTTTCTTT
15	TRBV2	TRBD1	TRBJ1-6	NA	CASSEVVGQGSPLHF	TGTGCCAGCAGTGAAGTCGTTGGACAGGGTTCACCCCTCCACTTT
14	TRBV27	NA	TRBJ2-7	NA	CASSYLGGGDEQYF	TGTGCCAGCTCTTACCTGGGGGGAGGAGACGAGCAGTACTTC
17	TRBV3-1/TRBV3-2	TRBD1	TRBJ1-2	NA	CASSLQITQGAGYGYTF	TGTGCCAGCAGCCTCCAAATCACTCAGGGGGCTGGCTATGGCTACACCTTC
14	TRBV14	TRBD1	TRBJ1-6	few	CASSQRGRGSPLHF	TGTGCCAGCAGCCAAAGGGGGCGAGGTTCACCCCTCCACTTT
16	TRBV25-1	TRBD2	TRBJ2-1	NA	CASSATSGRGYNEQFF	TGTGCCAGCAGTGCGACTAGCGGGAGGGGGTACAATGAGCAGTTCTTC
14	TRBV18	NA	TRBJ1-2	NA	CASSPLTGSYGYTF	TGTGCCAGCTCACCCCTAACTGGATCCTATGGCTACACCTTC
14	TRBV5-1	TRBD2	TRBJ2-5	NA	CASSWGGNQETQYF	TGCGCCAGCAGCTGGGGGGGAAACCAAGAGACCCAGTACTTC